These T cell receptor beta chains were read from a single sample in a study of human T cells and chemical hapten exposure. TCRdb re-called the RACE reads with MiXCR, one entry per CDR3 protein. The data hold more than 80,000 distinct CDR3 sequences, with 10% to 11% observed a single time. The specimen was whole blood, collected in connection with sensitization to the hapten diphenylcyclopropenone (DPC). The source is a woman aged 50 to 60 with alopecia areata. Some clones in this sample may be carry-over from other donors' samples. Both conserved end residues are part of each CDR3. The order of the fields is V gene, J gene, CDR3 protein.

TRBV6-1	TRBJ2-5	CASTSLFHGETQYF
TRBV9	TRBJ2-1	CASSVELSEQFF
TRBV5-4	TRBJ2-1	CASSEEAGEDNEQFF
TRBV4-1	TRBJ2-5	CASSQAAGVQVTQYF
TRBV9	TRBJ2-5	CASSGSGRPQETQYF
TRBV18	TRBJ2-4	CASSEAGVTGTKNIQYF
TRBV10-3	TRBJ2-3	CAISELAFSTDTQYF
TRBV29-1	TRBJ1-1	CSASGHLNTEAFF
TRBV20-1	TRBJ1-1	CSVPGGNRNTEAFF
TRBV7-3	TRBJ2-7	CASSLDRGRADEQYF
TRBV18	TRBJ1-4	CASSPLGAGNEKLFF
TRBV29-1	TRBJ1-5	CSAEQGPNQPQHF
TRBV6-6	TRBJ1-4	CASSYRESNEKLFF
TRBV5-4	TRBJ1-6	CASSFEGPRASPLHF
TRBV6-2/TRBV6-3	TRBJ2-3	CASSRRDSTDTQYF
TRBV19	TRBJ2-7	CASSDALGLKDEQYF
TRBV12-3/TRBV12-4	TRBJ2-1	CASSLGTSGRSYNEQFF
TRBV27	TRBJ2-7	CASSGWTGMLNYEQYF
TRBV6-5	TRBJ1-4	CASSQDRGRSEKLFF
TRBV27	TRBJ2-7	CASGNRGRSEQYF
TRBV20-1	TRBJ2-7	CSAPTLGNYEQYF
TRBV7-2	TRBJ2-1	CASSLEGTTYNEQFF
TRBV7-3	TRBJ2-1	CASSSAGGNNEQFF
TRBV5-3	TRBJ1-1	CARSVDANWHTEAFF
TRBV20-1	TRBJ2-7	CSARDPSASSYEQYF
TRBV28	TRBJ2-1	CASSFPPGRKTNEQFF
TRBV19	TRBJ2-3	CASSMSGARQYF
TRBV29-1	TRBJ1-1	CSVDRGENTEAFF
TRBV6-6	TRBJ1-1	CASSPGGGVTEAFF
TRBV6-2/TRBV6-3	TRBJ2-7	CASRKGGGNEQYF
TRBV2	TRBJ2-4	CASSGDRLSGNIQYF
TRBV11-2	TRBJ1-1	CASSSRRQLNTEAFF
TRBV6-2/TRBV6-3	TRBJ2-7	CASGGHSYEQYF
TRBV5-1	TRBJ1-1	CASSLPPGGNTEAFF
TRBV18	TRBJ1-1	CASSLDSRGTEAFF
TRBV10-1	TRBJ2-2	CASRGGLAGRDGGELFF
TRBV29-1	TRBJ2-5	CSVRDTSGEYF